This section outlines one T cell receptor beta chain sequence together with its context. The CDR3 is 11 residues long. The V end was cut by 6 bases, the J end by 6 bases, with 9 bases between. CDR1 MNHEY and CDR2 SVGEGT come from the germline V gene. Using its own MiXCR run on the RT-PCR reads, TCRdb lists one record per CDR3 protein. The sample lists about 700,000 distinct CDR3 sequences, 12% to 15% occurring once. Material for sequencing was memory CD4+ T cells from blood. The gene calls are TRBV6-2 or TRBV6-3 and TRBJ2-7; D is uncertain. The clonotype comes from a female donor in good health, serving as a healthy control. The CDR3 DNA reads TGTGCCAGCAGGAAAGGAACCGAGCAGTACTTC. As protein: CASRKGTEQYF.